Detailed here is one T cell receptor beta chain. Its antigen is still unknown. This record comes from a study of blood T cells in healthy people across ages. Study overall: Using template switching, researchers captured about one barcoded beta molecule for each two T cells.

Germline CDR1 reads SQVTM; CDR2 reads ANQGSEA. V was shortened by 1 base and J by 4 bases, with 10 bases between the two germline ends. CDR3 length equals 14 residues. General observations from the study: Across the age range, TCR beta diversity per million T cells fell in a roughly linear way. Because donor CMV status was unknown, expanded clonotype changes were possibly confounded.

A sample-barcoded 5' primer and a J-beta primer mix were used in a second PCR of about 6 to 12 cycles. The study obtained at least 2.5 million CDR3-containing paired-end reads from every sample. TCRdb redid the calling of the 5' RACE reads with MiXCR, one entry per CDR3 protein. The sample lists over 1,200,000 distinct CDR3 sequences, 59% seen once, with approximately 7% in the top ten. The sequenced material came from blood. The rearrangement joins TRBV29-1 to TRBJ2-2, with D perhaps being TRBD1 or TRBD2 (6 bases each). The sequence derives from a man between 18 and 35 years old in good health. The CDR3 is CSVEVGGGTGELFF. The CDR3 region has the DNA TGCAGCGTTGAAGTTGGAGGGGGCACCGGGGAGCTGTTTTTT.